These 13 T cell receptor beta chains originate from one sample sequenced in a study of cytomegalovirus exposure and HLA in healthy donors. Clones were sequenced by immunoSEQ multiplex PCR, and TCRdb holds only the in-frame ones, with some missing. The repertoire has about 200,000 clones, roughly 87% of them found once; the top ten carry roughly 2%. The sequenced material came from PBMCs. The receptors stem from a woman younger than 35 in good health and CMV-seropositive.

This clone showed up just once. V is TRBV9 and J is TRBJ2-7; 8 positions agree with TRBD2. This CDR3 contains 18 residues. J gave up 0 bases and V 4 bases, and 15 bases lay outside the gene matches. The germline V gene has CDR1 SGDLS and CDR2 YYNGEE. The CDR3 is CASSPHPASGFSSYEQYF. The CDR3 DNA sequence: TGTGCCAGCAGCCCTCATCCCGCTAGCGGGTTTAGCTCCTACGAGCAGTACTTC.

The chain is built from TRBV9 and TRBJ1-5, with TRBD1 matching 7 bases. The CDR3 runs 15 residues. Germline CDR1 SGDLS, CDR2 YYNGEE. V lost 0 bases and J lost 5; bases outside the gene matches: 5. CDR3 DNA: TGTGCCAGCAGCGTAGATCAAGGGGGCTATCAGCCCCAGCATTTT. Its protein is CASSVDQGGYQPQHF.

V usage is TRBV9 and J usage is TRBJ2-1; 7 bases agree with TRBD2. CDR3 size: 15 residues. V trimming: 4 bases; J trimming: 2 bases; junction bases outside the gene matches: 6. In germline, CDR1 is SGDLS, CDR2 YYNGEE. CDR3 in amino acids: CASSPIAGTYNEQFF. The CDR3, as DNA: TGTGCCAGCAGCCCGATAGCGGGCACCTACAATGAGCAGTTCTTC.

V usage is TRBV9 and J usage is TRBJ2-5; no definite D call. CDR1 and CDR2 from the germline V gene are SGDLS and YYNGEE. V lost 0 bases, J lost 5 bases, and 11 bases lay in between. CDR3 length equals 14 residues. This chain's CDR3 is CASSVAVTGETQYF. CDR3 nucleotides: TGTGCCAGCAGCGTAGCGGTCACGGGTGAGACCCAGTACTTC.

V and J are TRBV28 and TRBJ2-7; D not certain. Germline V gives CDR1 MDHEN, CDR2 SYDVKM. The CDR3 is 14 residues long. The V end was cut by 2 bases, the J end by 2 bases, with 10 bases between. The CDR3, as DNA: TGTGCCAGCAGTTTAAGAGGTTTTGCCTACGAGCAGTACTTC. It specifies CASSLRGFAYEQYF.

The chain employs TRBV21-1 and TRBJ1-5; TRBD1 is taken as the D call from the table, unchecked against the DNA. TRBV21-1 counts as a pseudogene. The CDR3 contains 15 residues. The CDR3 sequence is CASSKKRAGEQPQHF. In nucleotides, the CDR3 is TGTGCCAGCAGCAAAAAGAGGGCAGGGGAACAGCCCCAGCATTTT.

This clone was counted once. The gene calls are TRBV9 and TRBJ1-1; no clear D gene. V was cut by 0 bases and J by 0 bases, with 9 bases left in between. Germline V gene lookup returns CDR1 SGDLS and CDR2 YYNGEE. This CDR3 region has 15 residues. Written as DNA, the CDR3 is TGTGCCAGCAGCGTAGGTTTCGTTCTGAACACTGAAGCTTTCTTT. Residues: CASSVGFVLNTEAFF.

The rearrangement uses TRBV7-2 and TRBJ2-1; TRBD1 matches at 10 bases. J was trimmed by 0 bases and V by 6 bases; bases with no gene match: 5. The CDR3 spans 16 residues. Germline CDR1 and CDR2: SGHTA and FQGNSA. CDR3 bases: TGTGCCAGCAGACAAAGGGACAGGGGCTCCTACAATGAGCAGTTCTTC. This translates into CASRQRDRGSYNEQFF.

The J gene is TRBJ2-7, the V gene TRBV5-1, with TRBD1 matching 8 bases. The ends lost 4 bases at V and 2 bases at J; junction bases unmatched: 8. This CDR3 comprises 15 residues. Germline V gives CDR1 SGHRS, CDR2 YFSETQ. Here the CDR3 DNA reads TGCGCCAGCAGCCTTGACAGGGGTGCAGCCTACGAGCAGTACTTC. This gives the protein CASSLDRGAAYEQYF.

The V gene is TRBV5-1, the J gene TRBJ2-7; the match to TRBD1 covers 9 bases. CDR3 size: 14 residues. CDR1 is SGHRS and CDR2 is YFSETQ in the germline V gene. V was clipped by 4 bases and J by 1 base; unmatched bases: 3. CDR3 sequence: CASSHGTGSYEQYF. The CDR3 coding sequence is TGCGCCAGCAGCCACGGGACAGGGTCCTACGAGCAGTACTTC.

The chain links TRBV6-4 to TRBJ2-3; the D gene is possibly TRBD2 (6 bases). Germline V lookup: CDR1 MRHNA, CDR2 SNTAGT. Trimming removed 0 bases from V and 2 bases from J, with 9 bases in between. This CDR3 is 15 amino acids long. DNA of the CDR3: TGTGCCAGCAGTGACTCGGGACTTTACACAGATACGCAGTATTTT. Protein sequence: CASSDSGLYTDTQYF.

A single count supports this clone. One end of the junction does not line up with germline, which may come from a read error. The chain employs TRBV6-5 and TRBJ2-2; D is ambiguous. Germline-derived CDR1 and CDR2 are MNHEY and SVGAGI. This CDR3 is 14 amino acids long. The DNA of the CDR3 is TGTGCCTGCAGTCGGCAGCGAAACACCGGGGAGCTGTTTTTT. Residues: CACSRQRNTGELFF.

In this sample, this clone turned up a few times. This rearrangement joins TRBV4-1 to TRBJ1-2; TRBD1 might be the D (5 bases). Germline V gene sequence: CDR1 MGHRA, CDR2 YSYEKL. CDR3 length equals 16 residues. V lost 0 bases and J lost 5, with 16 bases in between. The DNA of the CDR3 is TGCGCCAGCAGCCAAGATGGGTCCCAGGGCAAGTATGGCTACACCTTC. Translating it yields CASSQDGSQGKYGYTF.